One and the same sample provided the 29 T cell receptor beta chains below, sequenced in a study of cytomegalovirus exposure and HLA in healthy donors. A multiplex PCR was run with 60 Vbeta primers and 13 Jbeta primers. Libraries were prepared by immunoSEQ multiplex PCR; TCRdb keeps only in-frame clonotypes and omits some of them. In the table there are around 170,000 clones, about four fifths of which are singletons. Sequencing input: PBMCs. All receptors derive from a woman between 50 and 59 years old in good health and CMV-seropositive.

This chain connects TRBV10-3 to TRBJ1-1; TRBD1 matches 8 bases. This CDR3 spans 15 amino acids. Germline loops: CDR1 ENHRY, CDR2 SYGVKD. V was clipped by 3 bases and J by 3 bases; unmatched bases: 6. CDR3 sequence: CAISDKTGEDTEAFF. The CDR3 coding sequence is TGTGCCATCAGTGACAAGACAGGGGAAGACACTGAAGCTTTCTTT.

This clone was observed once. DNA of the CDR3: TGTGCCAGCTCACCGCCTAGCGGGGGGGCCAATGAGCAGTTCTTC. Translation: CASSPPSGGANEQFF. J is TRBJ2-1 and V is TRBV18; TRBD2 agrees at 12 bases. CDR3 size: 15 residues. CDR1 KGHSH and CDR2 LQKENI come from the germline V gene. With 3 bases clipped from V and 6 bases from J, the junction kept 3 bases outside the gene matches.

The chain employs TRBV15 and TRBJ2-5, with D maybe TRBD2 (5 bases). The V gene lost 1 base and the J gene lost 3 bases, with 9 bases spanning the gap. Germline CDR1 reads LNHNV; CDR2 reads YYDKDF (reference sequence). The CDR3 totals 14 residues. DNA for the CDR3: TGTGCCACCAGCAGAGGCGGGCCCGAAGAGACCCAGTACTTC. Translation gives CATSRGGPEETQYF.

The chain couples TRBV29-1 to TRBJ1-2, with D perhaps matching TRBD1 (6 bases). Germline V gene lookup returns CDR1 SQVTM and CDR2 ANQGSEA. This CDR3 has 12 residues. The V end was cut by 7 bases, the J end by 6 bases, with 15 bases between. CDR3 in DNA: TGCAGCGACACGGACAGTGGGCATGGCTACACCTTC. Its translation: CSDTDSGHGYTF.

The chain couples TRBV6-6 to TRBJ1-2; D call uncertain. The CDR3 runs to 15 residues. Germline CDR1 MNHNY, CDR2 SVGAGI (reference sequence). Trimming took off 6 bases at V and 6 bases at J, with 20 bases between the two ends. The chain's CDR3 is CASSLMTGTGHGYTF. In DNA, the CDR3 is TGTGCCAGCAGCCTTATGACGGGTACGGGTCATGGCTACACCTTC.

The J gene is TRBJ2-5, the V gene TRBV4-1, with D possibly matching TRBD2 (5 bases). Judging by the DNA end, TRBJ2-7 fits better; the J call may be wrong. The CDR3 consists of 15 residues. Germline CDR1 and CDR2: MGHRA and YSYEKL. CDR3 sequence: CASSQEERTSYEQYF. Here the CDR3 DNA reads TGCGCCAGCAGCCAAGAGGAGCGGACCTCCTACGAGCAGTACTTC.

The rearrangement uses TRBV5-6 and TRBJ1-2, with D perhaps matching TRBD1 (6 bases). The V gene lost 5 bases and the J gene lost 2 bases, with 16 bases spanning the gap. Germline V gives CDR1 SGHDT, CDR2 YYEEEE. CDR3 length equals 15 residues. The CDR3 region is CASRTGNRGNYGYTF. The CDR3, as DNA: TGTGCCAGCAGGACAGGCAACCGAGGAAACTATGGCTACACCTTC. Based on the CDR3 plus reference TRBV5-6 and TRBJ1-2, the full variable domain is DAGVTQSPTHLIKTRGQQVTLRCSPKSGHDTVSWYQQALGQGPQFIFQYYEEEERQRGNFPDRFSGHQFPNYSSELNVNALLLGDSALYLCASRTGNRGNYGYTFGSGTRLTVV.

This clone was seen more than once but under ten times. This chain connects TRBV6-5 to TRBJ2-5; 9 nucleotides line up with TRBD2. The CDR3 length is 15 residues. The V and J ends lost 0 bases and 5 bases, in that order; junction bases with no gene match: 4. Germline loops: CDR1 MNHEY, CDR2 SVGAGI. The CDR3 DNA follows: TGTGCCAGCAGTTACTCGGGCGGGGGGGTTGAGACCCAGTACTTC. This gives the protein CASSYSGGGVETQYF.

This rearrangement joins TRBV28 to TRBJ2-7, with 8 bases that match TRBD1. J lost 2 bases, V lost 4 bases, and 31 bases had no gene match. CDR1 is MDHEN, CDR2 SYDVKM, per germline. This CDR3 is built from 23 residues. The CDR3 bases are TGTGCCAGCAGTTCCCCCCGGACAGGGAGAGAACCCCACAAGTTTACAGGTGCCTACGAGCAGTACTTC. Translation: CASSSPRTGREPHKFTGAYEQYF.

V is TRBV6-5 and J is TRBJ1-5; 9 bases fit TRBD1. Germline V gene data show CDR1 as MNHEY and CDR2 as SVGAGI. This CDR3 contains 15 residues. The V segment lost 5 bases and the J segment 2 bases; nucleotides outside the gene matches: 4. The CDR3 DNA reads TGTGCCAGCAGTGCGACAGGGGGTGGCAATCAGCCCCAGCATTTT. The encoded protein is CASSATGGGNQPQHF.

This clone was observed a few times. This sequence joins TRBV7-9 and TRBJ1-2, with TRBD1 identical over 9 bases. The CDR3 length is 14 residues. The germline gives CDR1 SEHNR, CDR2 FQNEAQ (reference sequence). J gave up 6 bases and V 4 bases, and 6 bases lay outside the gene matches. The CDR3 loop is CASSWRQGEDGYTF. The CDR3 DNA sequence: TGTGCCAGCAGCTGGAGACAGGGGGAGGATGGCTACACCTTC.

In its sample, this clone was seen once. The gene calls are TRBV9 and TRBJ2-3, with 8 bases that match TRBD2. V was pared by 3 bases and J by 2 bases, with 8 bases of the junction left unmatched. The CDR3 loop spans 16 amino acids. The germline V gene encodes CDR1 SGDLS and CDR2 YYNGEE. The CDR3 here is CASSGEAGGLTDTQYF. CDR3 in DNA: TGTGCCAGCAGCGGGGAGGCGGGGGGCCTCACAGATACGCAGTATTTT.

The V call is TRBV7-3, the J call TRBJ2-1; D remains unclear. The CDR3 totals 15 residues. Trimming removed 4 bases at V and 0 bases at J, with 10 bases between. Germline CDR1 reads SGHTA; CDR2 reads FQGTGA. The CDR3 region is CASSSEPSSYNEQFF. The DNA for the CDR3 is TGTGCCAGCAGCTCGGAGCCGAGCTCCTACAATGAGCAGTTCTTC.

This clone was counted a single time. The CDR3 here is CASSYGAGSIVYGYTF. The CDR3, as DNA: TGTGCCAGCAGTTACGGGGCAGGGTCGATTGTCTATGGCTACACCTTC. This chain connects TRBV6-5 to TRBJ1-2; a possible D gene is TRBD1 (5 bases). This CDR3 has 16 residues. Deletions cut 2 bases from V and 4 bases from J, with 17 bases between. From germline, CDR1 is MNHEY and CDR2 SVGAGI.

The chain carries TRBV6-5 and TRBJ1-2; perhaps TRBD1 as D (5 bases). The V end lost 5 bases, the J end lost 4 bases, and 14 bases lay between the germline ends. The germline V gene has CDR1 MNHEY and CDR2 SVGAGI. This CDR3 region has 14 residues. CDR3 sequence: CASSEWDGGYGYTF. CDR3 bases: TGTGCCAGCAGTGAATGGGACGGGGGCTATGGCTACACCTTC.

This clone was seen more than once but under ten times. The CDR3 nucleotides read TGTGCCAGCAGTGAAGTGGGAGGACGCACCGGGGAGCTGTTTTTT. Translated: CASSEVGGRTGELFF. This chain uses TRBV2 with TRBJ2-2, with TRBD2 as a possible D gene (6 bases). Germline V lookup: CDR1 SNHLY, CDR2 FYNNEI. V was cut by 1 base and J by 4 bases, with 10 bases left in between. The CDR3 is 15 amino acids. Full variable domain (rest looked up from reference TRBV2 and TRBJ2-2): EPEVTQTPSHQVTQMGQEVILRCVPISNHLYFYWYRQILGQKVEFLVSFYNNEISEKSEIFDDQFSVERPDGSNFTLKIRSTKLEDSAMYFCASSEVGGRTGELFFGEGSRLTVL.

The rearrangement links TRBV6-5 to TRBJ1-5; D perhaps matches TRBD1 (6 bases). The CDR3 has 14 amino acids. CDR1 and CDR2 (germline): MNHEY, SVGAGI. Trimming took 8 bases from V and 1 from J, leaving 12 bases between them. In nucleotides, the CDR3 is TGTGCCAGCCGGCTTGGGGGCAGCAATCAGCCCCAGCATTTT. Translation: CASRLGGSNQPQHF.

This clone was seen only a few times. This chain links TRBV7-6 with TRBJ1-2; 12 nucleotides match TRBD1. Germline-derived CDR1 and CDR2 are SGHVS and FNYEAQ. The junction had 5 bases not matched to a gene; V was cut back by 4 bases and J by 5 bases. The CDR3 covers 15 residues. The CDR3 reads CASSSGTGGGYGYTF. CDR3 DNA sequence: TGTGCCAGCAGCTCCGGGACAGGGGGCGGGTATGGCTACACCTTC. Complete variable domain (other parts from reference TRBV7-6 and TRBJ1-2): GAGVSQSPRYKVTKRGQDVALRCDPISGHVSLYWYRQALGQGPEFLTYFNYEAQQDKSGLPNDRFSAERPEGSISTLTIQRTEQRDSAMYRCASSSGTGGGYGYTFGSGTRLTVV.

This clone has a single count. The rearrangement joins TRBV19 to TRBJ2-7; 9 positions agree with TRBD1. This CDR3 comprises 14 residues. With 4 bases clipped from V and 5 bases from J, the junction kept 6 bases outside the gene matches. The V gene's germline CDR1 is LNHDA and CDR2 SQIVND (reference sequence). The CDR3: CASSTGTGTHEQYF. The CDR3, as DNA: TGTGCCAGTAGTACGGGGACAGGGACCCACGAGCAGTACTTC.

In its sample, this clone was seen a few times. In DNA form, the CDR3 reads TGTGCCAGCAGCACTTCCGGGACAGCATCTTTCTTT. Translation: CASSTSGTASFF. V is TRBV5-4 and J is TRBJ1-1; TRBD1 aligns across 7 bases. In germline, CDR1 is SGHNT, CDR2 YYREEE (reference sequence). The V segment lost 4 bases and the J segment 12 bases; nucleotides outside the gene matches: 9. The CDR3 is 12 residues long.

This clone showed up just a few times. The V and J genes are TRBV7-3 and TRBJ2-7; the D gene is possibly TRBD2 (6 bases). Germline CDR1 and CDR2: SGHTA and FQGTGA. The V and J ends lost 4 bases and 9 bases respectively, with 19 bases between them. The CDR3 has 14 amino acids. CDR3 in amino acids: CASSSNPSALRQYF. CDR3 nucleotide sequence: TGTGCCAGCAGCTCAAACCCTAGCGCACTGCGGCAGTACTTC.

This rearrangement joins TRBV4-2 to TRBJ2-3; 12 bases are shared with TRBD2. The germline gives CDR1 LGHNA, CDR2 YNFKEQ. The trim removed 3 bases at V and 6 bases at J, leaving 4 bases unmatched. The CDR3 spans 15 residues. In DNA, the CDR3 is TGTGCCAGCAGCCAGGGACTAGCGGGTCTGGATACGCAGTATTTT. Translated, it gives CASSQGLAGLDTQYF.

This clone showed up just once. This chain joins TRBV4-3 and TRBJ1-2; D gene uncertain. Germline values: CDR1 LGHNA, CDR2 YSLEER. CDR3 length: 15 amino acids. V lost 0 bases and J lost 2, with 10 bases in between. The CDR3 coding sequence is TGCGCCAGCAGCCAAGATGGAGGCGGAAACTATGGCTACACCTTC. Translation gives CASSQDGGGNYGYTF.

The chain has TRBV25-1 and TRBJ2-5, with 8 bases identical to TRBD1. Germline V gives CDR1 MGHDK, CDR2 SYGVNS. CDR3 length: 17 amino acids. V lost 3 bases and J lost 7; bases outside the gene matches: 16. The CDR3 reads CASSDPGTGGVTGTQYF. The CDR3 nucleotides are TGTGCCAGCAGTGACCCCGGAACAGGGGGAGTAACTGGGACCCAGTACTTC.

The chain employs TRBV4-1 and TRBJ2-7, with D maybe TRBD1 (5 bases). Trimming took 3 bases from V and 0 from J, leaving 12 bases between them. Germline loops: CDR1 MGHRA, CDR2 YSYEKL. There are 15 residues in the CDR3. The CDR3 DNA reads as TGCGCCAGCAGCCAGTCGACAGAAGTCTCCTACGAGCAGTACTTC. The encoded protein is CASSQSTEVSYEQYF.

Of note for this clone: An end of the junction does not agree with germline; a read error may underlie this. The rearrangement links TRBV7-7 to TRBJ2-3, with 8 bases fitting TRBD2. The CDR3 is 16 residues long. The germline V gene has CDR1 SSHAT and CDR2 FNYEAQ (reference sequence). The CDR3 loop is CASSLGAGGLTDTQYF. Written as DNA, the CDR3 is TGTGCTAGCAGCTTAGGGGCGGGGGGCCTCACAGATACGCAGTATTTT.

This chain joins TRBV15 and TRBJ2-3; a possible D gene is TRBD2 (6 bases). V was pared by 5 bases and J by 5 bases, with 8 bases between. CDR3 length equals 12 residues. Germline lookup yields CDR1 LNHNV and CDR2 YYDKDF (reference sequence). The CDR3 bases are TGTGCCACCAGCTCCGGGGGAGATACGCAGTATTTT. Translation: CATSSGGDTQYF.

This clone was counted a single time. V is TRBV7-9 and J is TRBJ2-5; 9 nucleotides align to TRBD1. The J call may be faulty, since TRBJ2-7 better matches the DNA end. The length of the CDR3 is 17 residues. CDR1 is SEHNR and CDR2 is FQNEAQ in the germline V gene (reference sequence). This CDR3 is CASSLWGGTGRTYEQYF. CDR3 coding DNA: TGTGCCAGCAGCTTATGGGGAGGGACAGGGAGAACCTACGAGCAGTACTTC.

The V and J genes are TRBV7-9 and TRBJ2-2, with TRBD2 as a possible D gene (5 bases). CDR3 length: 16 amino acids. The V end was cut by 7 bases, the J end by 5 bases, with 20 bases between. Germline CDR1 reads SEHNR; CDR2 reads FQNEAQ (reference sequence). The CDR3 loop is CASTRLHQDLTGELFF. As DNA, the CDR3 is TGTGCCAGCACCCGATTGCACCAGGACTTAACCGGGGAGCTGTTTTTT.